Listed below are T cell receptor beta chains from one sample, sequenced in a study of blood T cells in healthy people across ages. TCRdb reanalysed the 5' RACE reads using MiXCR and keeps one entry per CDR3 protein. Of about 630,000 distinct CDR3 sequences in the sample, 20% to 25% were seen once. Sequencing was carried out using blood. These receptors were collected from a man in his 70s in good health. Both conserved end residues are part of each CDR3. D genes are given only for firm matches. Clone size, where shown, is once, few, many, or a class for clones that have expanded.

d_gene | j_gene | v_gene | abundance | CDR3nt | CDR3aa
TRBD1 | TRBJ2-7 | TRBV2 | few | TGTGCCAGCAGTGGACAGGGGCACACCTACGAGCAGTACTTC | CASSGQGHTYEQYF
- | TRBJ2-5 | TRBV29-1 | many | TGCAGCGCTCTGACAGCCCAAGAGACCCAGTACTTC | CSALTAQETQYF
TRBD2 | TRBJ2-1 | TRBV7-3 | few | TGTGCCAGCAGCCACGGGAGGTTTCGGGAGCAGTTCTTC | CASSHGRFREQFF
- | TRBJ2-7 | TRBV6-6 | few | TGTGCCAGCAGTTACCCCGATGTAGGGGAGCAGTACTTC | CASSYPDVGEQYF
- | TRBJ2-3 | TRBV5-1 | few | TGCGCCAGCAGCTTGACTAGTCACGATACGCAGTATTTT | CASSLTSHDTQYF
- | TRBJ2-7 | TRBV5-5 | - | TGTGCCAGCAGCTTCGGGGGAACCTACGGGCAGTACTTC | CASSFGGTYGQYF
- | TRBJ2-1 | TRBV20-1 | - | TGCAGTGCCCACGTCCGGGCGCTAGTATACAATGAGCAGTTCTTC | CSAHVRALVYNEQFF
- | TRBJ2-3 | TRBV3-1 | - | TGTGCCAGCAGCCAAGGGGGGAGAGGGGATACGCAGTATTTT | CASSQGGRGDTQYF
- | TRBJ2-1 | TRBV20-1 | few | TGCAGTGCTCTCACTCAGCGGGTTAACAATGAGCAGTTCTTC | CSALTQRVNNEQFF
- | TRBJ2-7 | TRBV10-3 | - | TGTGCCATCAGTGAGGGGGTTCTTTACGAGCAGTACTTC | CAISEGVLYEQYF
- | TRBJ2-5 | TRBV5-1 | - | TGCGCCAGCAGCAACGTCCAAGAGACCCAGTACTTC | CASSNVQETQYF
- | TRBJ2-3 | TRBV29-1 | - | TGCAGCACCAGAGGGGGGGATACGCAGTATTTT | CSTRGGDTQYF
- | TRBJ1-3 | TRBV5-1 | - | TGCGCCAGCAGCCCGACGTCGCTTAGCTCTGGAAACACCATATATTTT | CASSPTSLSSGNTIYF
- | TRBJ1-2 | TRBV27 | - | TGTGCCAGCAGCAACCCGGACAGATCAAGGGATGGCTACACCTTC | CASSNPDRSRDGYTF
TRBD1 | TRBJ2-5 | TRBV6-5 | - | TGTGCCAGCAGCAGGGGGCTAGAGCAAGAGACCCAGTACTTC | CASSRGLEQETQYF
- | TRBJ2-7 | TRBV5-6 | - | TGTGCCAGCAGCTTCTTCGGGTCGTACTACGAGCAGTACTTC | CASSFFGSYYEQYF
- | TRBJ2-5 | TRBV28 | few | TGTGCCAGCAATCTTCGATTTGGGGCCCAGTACTTC | CASNLRFGAQYF
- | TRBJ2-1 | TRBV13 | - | TGTGCCAGCAGCCTAAGAGGGCGAGACAATGAGCAGTTCTTC | CASSLRGRDNEQFF
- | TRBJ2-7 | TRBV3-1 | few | TGTGCCAGCAGCCAAGATCCGGGGGCAACCTACGAGCAGTACTTC | CASSQDPGATYEQYF
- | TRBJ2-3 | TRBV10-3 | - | TGTGCCATCAGTGAGCTGATACCCACAGATACGCAGTATTTT | CAISELIPTDTQYF
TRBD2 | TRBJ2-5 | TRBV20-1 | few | TGCAGTGCTTTAGCGGGAGTGGAGACCCAGTACTTC | CSALAGVETQYF
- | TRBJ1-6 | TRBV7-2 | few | TGTGCCAGCGGACTAGGGGGAAATTCACCCCTCCACTTT | CASGLGGNSPLHF
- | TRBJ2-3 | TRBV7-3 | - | TGTGCCAGCAGCTCCGACGCAGATACGCAGTATTTT | CASSSDADTQYF
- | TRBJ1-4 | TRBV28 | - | TGTGCCAGCAGGACCCCAACTAATGAAAAACTGTTTTTT | CASRTPTNEKLFF
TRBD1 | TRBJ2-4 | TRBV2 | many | TGTGCCAGCAGCATGGGGGACAGGGACGGGATTTGGACCAAAAACATTCAGTACTTC | CASSMGDRDGIWTKNIQYF
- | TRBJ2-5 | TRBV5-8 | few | TGCGCCAGCAGCTGGGGCCGGGCCCTGTACCAAGAGACCCAGTACTTC | CASSWGRALYQETQYF
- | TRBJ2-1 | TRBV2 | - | TGTGCCAGCATAACCTGGACATCCGGCATGGTCCCTATTCGTGAGCAGTTCTTC | CASITWTSGMVPIREQFF
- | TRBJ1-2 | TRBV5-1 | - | TGCGCCAGCAGCTTGGAGTCGGATCTCGATGGCTACACCTTC | CASSLESDLDGYTF
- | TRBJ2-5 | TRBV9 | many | TGTGCCAGCAGCGTAACAGACCAAGAGACCCAGTACTTC | CASSVTDQETQYF
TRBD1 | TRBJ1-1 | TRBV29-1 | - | TGCAGCGTCTCGACAGGGTACACTGAAGCTTTCTTT | CSVSTGYTEAFF